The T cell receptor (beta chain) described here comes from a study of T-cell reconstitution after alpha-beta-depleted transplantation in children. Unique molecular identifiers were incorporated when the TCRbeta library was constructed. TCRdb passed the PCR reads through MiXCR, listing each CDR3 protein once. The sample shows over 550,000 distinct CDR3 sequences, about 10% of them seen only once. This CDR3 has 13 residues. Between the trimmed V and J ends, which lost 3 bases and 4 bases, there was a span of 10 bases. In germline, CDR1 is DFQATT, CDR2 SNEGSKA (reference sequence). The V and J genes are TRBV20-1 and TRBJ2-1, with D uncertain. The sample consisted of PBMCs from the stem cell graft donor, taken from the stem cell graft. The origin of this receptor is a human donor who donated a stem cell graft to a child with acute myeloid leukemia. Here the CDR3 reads CSARWAAYNEQFF. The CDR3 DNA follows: TGCAGTGCTAGGTGGGCTGCATACAATGAGCAGTTCTTC.